One sample yielded the 17 T cell receptor beta chains listed below, sequenced in a study of T-cell memory formation after mild COVID-19. MiXCR, applied by TCRdb to the 5' RACE reads, yields one record per CDR3 protein. Of more than 300,000 distinct CDR3 sequences in the sample, 12% to 15% were seen once. Sequenced: PBMCs or a T cell subset sorted from them (not recorded which). These receptors came from a man aged 18 to 30 who had mild COVID-19 (a few samples of this study predate the infection). Cell type and time point are not known.

This clonotype was observed many times. V and J are TRBV7-8 and TRBJ2-2, with D unclear. Germline CDR1 reads SGHVS; CDR2 reads FQNEAQ. The ends were cut back, 1 base at V and 2 bases at J, with 8 bases in the middle. CDR3 length: 15 amino acids. DNA for the CDR3: TGTGCCAGCAGCTTAGTCGCAGCTAACACCGGGGAGCTGTTTTTT. Its protein product is CASSLVAANTGELFF.

This clonotype was seen only a few times. The rearrangement links TRBV4-2 to TRBJ1-5; no firm D call. V was trimmed by 1 base and J by 2 bases, leaving 9 bases between them. The CDR3 spans 15 residues. Germline loops: CDR1 LGHNA, CDR2 YNFKEQ. The CDR3 loop reads CASSQGRIGNQPQHF. The CDR3 bases are TGTGCCAGCAGCCAAGGGAGGATAGGCAATCAGCCCCAGCATTTT.

As DNA, the CDR3 is TGCAGTGCTACGGGATCCCCCTACAATGAGCAGTTCTTC. Amino acids: CSATGSPYNEQFF. The chain combines TRBV20-1 with TRBJ2-1, with D maybe TRBD2 (5 bases). CDR1 DFQATT and CDR2 SNEGSKA come from the germline V gene (reference sequence). The CDR3 spans 13 residues. V was clipped by 4 bases and J by 2 bases, with 9 bases between them.

V gene TRBV7-9 combines with J gene TRBJ2-3; 11 nucleotides align to TRBD2. The CDR3 consists of 16 residues. With V trimmed by 7 bases and J by 0 bases, 6 bases remained unmatched. Germline-derived CDR1 and CDR2 are SEHNR and FQNEAQ (reference sequence). The CDR3 sequence: CASTSSGGKSTDTQYF. CDR3 coding DNA: TGTGCCAGCACCTCTAGCGGGGGGAAGAGCACAGATACGCAGTATTTT.

This clonotype showed up just a few times. CDR3 sequence (DNA): TGTGCCAGCAGTGTTAGGGGCCAAGAGACCCAGTACTTC. Translated, it gives CASSVRGQETQYF. This sequence joins TRBV2 and TRBJ2-5; perhaps TRBD1 as D (5 bases). Trimming took off 4 bases at V and 1 base at J, with 7 bases between the two ends. CDR1 SNHLY and CDR2 FYNNEI come from the germline V gene. CDR3 length: 13 residues.

The gene calls are TRBV11-2 and TRBJ2-1; 10 bases map to TRBD1. CDR3 size: 18 residues. The V gene's germline CDR1 is SGHAT and CDR2 FQNNGV. After removal of 2 bases from V and 1 base from J, the junction contained 8 bases not matched to a gene. The CDR3 region is CASSLSGTGVISYNEQFF. The CDR3 coding sequence is TGTGCCAGCAGCTTATCCGGGACAGGGGTTATTTCCTACAATGAGCAGTTCTTC.

The gene calls are TRBV20-1 and TRBJ2-7; the D is unclear. Germline V CDR1 and CDR2: DFQATT, SNEGSKA (reference sequence). CDR3 length equals 14 residues. The V end was cut by 0 bases, the J end by 2 bases, with 11 bases between. The DNA for the CDR3 is TGCAGTGCTAGAGATACCAGCAATGCCTACGAGCAGTACGTC. As protein: CSARDTSNAYEQYV.

The rearrangement joins TRBV4-3 to TRBJ1-2; TRBD1 agrees at 7 bases. V gave up 4 bases and J gave up 7 bases; unmatched junction bases: 12. Per the germline V gene, CDR1 is LGHNA and CDR2 is YSLEER. The CDR3 has 15 residues. For the CDR3, the DNA is TGCGCCAGCAGCCGAAAATTTGACAGGGTGTTTGGCTACACCTTC. Residues: CASSRKFDRVFGYTF.

This clonotype was found a few times. The chain links TRBV4-3 to TRBJ1-2, with a tentative D call TRBD1 (5 bases). Trimming took 4 bases from V and 8 from J, leaving 17 bases between them. Germline CDR1 and CDR2: LGHNA and YSLEER. The CDR3 is made up of 14 amino acids. The CDR3, as DNA: TGCGCCAGCAGCCCCGGGGGGAATAATGACGGCTACACCTTC. This translates into CASSPGGNNDGYTF.

This clonotype was counted at least ten times. The chain joins TRBV12-3 or TRBV12-4 to TRBJ2-1; TRBD2 matches 12 bases. V dropped 6 bases and J dropped 7; count of bases not matched to a gene: 7. There are 15 residues in the CDR3. DNA for the CDR3: TGTGCCAGCAGCTCCGGACTAGCGGGGCGGAATGAGCAGTTCTTC. It yields the protein CASSSGLAGRNEQFF.

The chain joins TRBV6-5 to TRBJ2-1; D possibly uses TRBD1 or TRBD2 (7 bases each). CDR1 MNHEY and CDR2 SVGAGI come from the germline V gene. The CDR3 spans 15 residues. V dropped 5 bases and J dropped 4 bases, with 15 bases sitting between them. The CDR3 DNA sequence: TGTGCCAGCAGTCCCCCAGGGGGGGGATACAATGAGCAGTTCTTC. Protein sequence: CASSPPGGGYNEQFF.

The CDR3 nucleotides are TGCGCCAGCAGCTTGGCCGAGTGGGAGACCCAGTACTTC. Translated, it gives CASSLAEWETQYF. The chain couples TRBV5-1 to TRBJ2-5; D unresolved. The germline V gene has CDR1 SGHRS and CDR2 YFSETQ. The CDR3 has 13 residues. V was trimmed by 0 bases and J by 5 bases, leaving 8 bases between them.

V is TRBV20-1 and J is TRBJ2-1, with TRBD2 matching over 7 bases. The CDR3 loop spans 11 amino acids. CDR1 and CDR2 from the germline V gene are DFQATT and SNEGSKA (reference sequence). J lost 9 bases, V lost 6 bases, and 5 bases had no gene match. CDR3 loop: CSARGFREQFF. The CDR3 DNA reads as TGCAGTGCGCGGGGGTTCCGTGAGCAGTTCTTC.

The rearrangement joins TRBV24-1 to TRBJ2-2, with 7 bases identical to TRBD1. Trimming removed 3 bases from V and 0 bases from J; junction bases left unmatched: 3. The CDR3 sequence is 16 residues long. In germline, CDR1 is KGHDR, CDR2 SFDVKD. CDR3 amino acids: CATSDTGAANTGELFF. The CDR3 bases are TGTGCCACCAGTGATACAGGGGCTGCGAACACCGGGGAGCTGTTTTTT.

The count of this clonotype is one. The V call is TRBV6-5, the J call TRBJ2-2; no firm D call. Trimming stripped 5 bases from V and 5 bases from J, with 15 bases between. The CDR3 runs to 15 residues. The germline CDR1 and CDR2 sequences are MNHEY and SVGAGI. CDR3 loop: CASSPLSDLTGELFF. The CDR3 coding sequence is TGTGCCAGCAGTCCCCTCTCGGATCTAACCGGGGAGCTGTTTTTT.

The chain links TRBV20-1 to TRBJ1-5; TRBD1 agrees at 9 bases. This CDR3 comprises 14 residues. Germline values: CDR1 DFQATT, CDR2 SNEGSKA (reference sequence). The ends lost 5 bases at V and 5 bases at J; junction bases unmatched: 7. Written as DNA, the CDR3 is TGCAGTGCTTTATTAACAGGGGGCCATCAGCCCCAGCATTTT. Protein: CSALLTGGHQPQHF.

This clonotype was seen more than once but under ten times. The chain employs TRBV4-3 and TRBJ2-1, with D possibly being TRBD1 (5 bases). The germline V and J ends were trimmed by 0 bases and 12 bases, with 18 bases remaining between them. Germline assignment: CDR1 LGHNA and CDR2 YSLEER. This CDR3 is 15 amino acids long. The CDR3 DNA reads as TGCGCCAGCAGCCAAGATTGGGGCCAGCGAGGTCGGCAGTTCTTC. Protein sequence: CASSQDWGQRGRQFF.